This T cell receptor beta chain was sequenced for a study of regulatory T cells in long-lasting Graves disease (TCRdb year 2021). For context, the study as a whole: To count as having persistent Graves' disease, a patient had to have received antithyroid drug treatment for over 5 years with TSH receptor autoantibodies remaining persistently positive. The study was conducted in China and was registered as a clinical trial. This study used TCR sequencing and RNA sequencing of peripheral blood to compare persistent Graves' disease patients against newly diagnosed Graves' disease patients. A total of 35 or so samples were covered by TCR sequencing, comprising around 13 persistent and 20 newly diagnosed Graves' disease patients. Antithyroid drugs had been taken for about 10.3 years on average by persistent Graves' disease patients in the clinical cohort. What the authors observed across the whole study: Lower TCR Shannon entropy and fewer highly expanded clones were observed in persistent Graves' disease patients than in newly diagnosed patients, which suggested clonal expansion. Because the primary lesion, thyroid tissue, could not be accessed, the study looked at peripheral blood alone. Persistent disease showed preferential use of TRBV28, TRBJ1-2 and TRBJ2-5, whereas newly diagnosed disease favored TRBV20-1 and TRBJ2-1. Only the TCR beta chain was sequenced and analyzed. Persistent patients shared more public clonotypes among themselves (around 3,000) than newly diagnosed patients did (roughly 920). The authors noted that the small sample size was a limitation that may lower accuracy.

Receptor libraries were prepared by multiplex PCR. Sequencing used an Illumina HiSeq 4000. iRepertoire HTBI primers and Arm-PCR amplification of CDR3 regions were used to construct TCR beta libraries. Gel purification was performed on PCR products prior to sequencing. On the authors' methods: Gene usage analysis of CDR3 amino acid clonotypes used the 50 to 70 TRBV and about 14 TRBJ segments found across samples. Filtered high-quality paired reads were merged into contigs using COPE and FqMerger. Contigs were aligned with BLAST to IMGT TRBV, TRBD and TRBJ reference genes, and CDR3 was defined per IMGT. Any clonotype with a frequency above 0.1% was counted as a highly expanded clone. Shannon entropy was used to measure repertoire diversity, and the Gini coefficient was used to measure V-J evenness. A clonotype was considered public if more than one individual shared it. TCRdb reanalyzed the raw reads on its own, using fastp at Q25 for trimming and MiXCR for clone calling, and kept in-frame beta chains. Entries are consolidated by CDR3 protein sequence, retaining the most common genes and DNA. TCRdb's processing, not the study's, gives the V and J calls here. Here the sample has over 450,000 distinct CDR3 sequences; roughly 21% occur a single time. Of the sample, roughly 7.1% falls within the top ten clones.

This clonotype was detected many times. Its antigen is currently not known. No per-base quality is available; no much larger clone lies one base away. What this sample's time point label stands for: persistent/refractory GD, antithyroid drugs over 5 years with positive TRAb. RNA was extracted from PBMCs in TRIzol for both TCR sequencing and RNA sequencing. The diagnosis of Graves' disease was made according to American Thyroid Association guidelines. Patients were recruited from an endocrinology department in Xi'an, China. Each patient gave 8.5 to 9.5 milliliters of peripheral blood, collected in an EDTA anticoagulant tube. Ficoll Paque Plus density gradient separation was used to isolate PBMCs, and no additional T cell sorting was done. RNA quality was checked with an Agilent 2100 Bioanalyzer and agarose gel, and concentration with a NanoDrop 2000. The CDR3 covers 15 residues, taking in both the cysteine and the phenylalanine. CDR3 DNA only is kept here, 45 bases in frame from base 1. The CDR1 and CDR2 encoded by the germline V gene are MDHEN and SYDVKM. Trimming takes 6 bases off V and 6 bases off J; junction bases not matched to a gene: 7.

The material was peripheral blood mononuclear cells (PBMCs), obtained when the disease was refractory, from a patient treated with antithyroid drugs. Here the chain combines TRBV28 and TRBJ1-5, and 11 junctional nucleotides match TRBD1. The source is a female donor with Graves disease. The nucleotides are TGTGCCAGCAGCTCGGGACAGGGGGGTGGTCAGCCCCAGCATTTT. It translates as CASSSGQGGGQPQHF.